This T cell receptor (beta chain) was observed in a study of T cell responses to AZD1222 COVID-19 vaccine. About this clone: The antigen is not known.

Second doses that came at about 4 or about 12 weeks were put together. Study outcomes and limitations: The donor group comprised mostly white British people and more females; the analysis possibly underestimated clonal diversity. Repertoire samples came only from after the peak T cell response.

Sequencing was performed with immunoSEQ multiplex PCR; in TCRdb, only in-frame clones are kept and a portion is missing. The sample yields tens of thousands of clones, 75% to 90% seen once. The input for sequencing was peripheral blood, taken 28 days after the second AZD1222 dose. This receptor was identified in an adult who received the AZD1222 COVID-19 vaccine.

The CDR3 DNA reads as TGTGCCAGCAGCTCCAATGCGGGGGGAAATACCGTCGATACGCAGTATTTT. Protein product: CASSSNAGGNTVDTQYF. The rearrangement uses TRBV7-2 and TRBJ2-3; 8 nucleotides align to TRBD2. This CDR3 is 17 amino acids long. Germline lookup yields CDR1 SGHTA and CDR2 FQGNSA. Trimming at V came to 4 bases and at J to 6 bases, leaving 15 bases not matched to a gene.